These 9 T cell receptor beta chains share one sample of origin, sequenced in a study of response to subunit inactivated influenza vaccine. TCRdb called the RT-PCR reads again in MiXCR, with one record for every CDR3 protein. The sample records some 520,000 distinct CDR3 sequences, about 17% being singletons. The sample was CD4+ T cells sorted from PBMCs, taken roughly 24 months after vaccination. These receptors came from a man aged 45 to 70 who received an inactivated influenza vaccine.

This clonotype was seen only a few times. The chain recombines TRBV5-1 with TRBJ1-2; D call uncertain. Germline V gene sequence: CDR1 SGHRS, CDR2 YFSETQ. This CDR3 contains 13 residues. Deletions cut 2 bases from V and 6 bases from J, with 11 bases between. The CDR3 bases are TGCGCCAGCAGCTTCCAGACAAGGAATGGCTACACCTTC. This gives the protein CASSFQTRNGYTF.

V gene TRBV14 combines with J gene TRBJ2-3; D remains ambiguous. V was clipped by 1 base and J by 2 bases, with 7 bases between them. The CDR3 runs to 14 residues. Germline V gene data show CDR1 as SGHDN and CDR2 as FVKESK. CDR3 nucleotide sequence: TGTGCCAGCAGCCAAGGTTCGATCACAGATACGCAGTATTTT. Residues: CASSQGSITDTQYF.

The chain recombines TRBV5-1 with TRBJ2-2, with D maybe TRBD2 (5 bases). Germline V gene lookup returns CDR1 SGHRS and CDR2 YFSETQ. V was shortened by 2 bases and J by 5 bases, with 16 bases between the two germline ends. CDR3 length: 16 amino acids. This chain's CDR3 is CASSFAGGRTTGELFF. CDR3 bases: TGCGCCAGCAGCTTCGCCGGCGGGCGAACAACCGGGGAGCTGTTTTTT.

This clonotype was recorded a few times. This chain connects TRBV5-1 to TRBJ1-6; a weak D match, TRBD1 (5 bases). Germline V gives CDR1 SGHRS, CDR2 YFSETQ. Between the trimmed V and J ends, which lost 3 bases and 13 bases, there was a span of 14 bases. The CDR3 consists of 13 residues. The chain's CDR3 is CASSSQGVDPLHF. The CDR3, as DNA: TGCGCCAGCAGCTCTCAAGGGGTAGATCCCCTCCACTTT.

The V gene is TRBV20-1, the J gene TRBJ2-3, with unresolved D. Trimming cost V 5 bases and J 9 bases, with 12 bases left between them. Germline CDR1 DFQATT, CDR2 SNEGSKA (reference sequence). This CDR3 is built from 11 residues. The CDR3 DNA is TGCAGTGCTGTACTTGATACGACGCAGTATTTT. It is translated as CSAVLDTTQYF.

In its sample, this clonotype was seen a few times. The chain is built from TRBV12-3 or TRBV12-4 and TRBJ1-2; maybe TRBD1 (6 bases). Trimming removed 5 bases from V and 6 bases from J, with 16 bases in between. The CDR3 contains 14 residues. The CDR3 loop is CASSTRGGLNGYTF. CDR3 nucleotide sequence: TGTGCCAGCAGTACCCGAGGGGGGCTAAATGGCTACACCTTC.

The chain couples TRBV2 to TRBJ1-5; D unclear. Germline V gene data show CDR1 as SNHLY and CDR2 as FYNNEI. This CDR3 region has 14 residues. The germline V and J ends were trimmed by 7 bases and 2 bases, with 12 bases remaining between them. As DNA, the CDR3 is TGTGCCAGCAAGTCCAGGTCGGGCAATCAGCCCCAGCATTTT. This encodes CASKSRSGNQPQHF.

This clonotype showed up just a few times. The CDR3 loop reads CASSDGFGGRGETQYF. In DNA form, the CDR3 reads TGCGCCAGCAGTGATGGTTTCGGGGGCCGGGGGGAGACCCAGTACTTC. This chain links TRBV10-2 with TRBJ2-5, with D possibly being TRBD1 or TRBD2 (6 bases each). The CDR3 spans 16 residues. CDR1 is WSHSY, CDR2 SAAADI, per germline. V lost 3 bases to trimming and J lost 5 bases, with 19 bases between them.

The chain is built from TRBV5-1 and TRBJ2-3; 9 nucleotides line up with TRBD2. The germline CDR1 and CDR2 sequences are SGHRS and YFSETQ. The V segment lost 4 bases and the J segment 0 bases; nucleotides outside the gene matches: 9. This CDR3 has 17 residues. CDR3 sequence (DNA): TGCGCCAGCAGCACCCGCCCTAGCGGGGAAAGCACAGATACGCAGTATTTT. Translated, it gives CASSTRPSGESTDTQYF.